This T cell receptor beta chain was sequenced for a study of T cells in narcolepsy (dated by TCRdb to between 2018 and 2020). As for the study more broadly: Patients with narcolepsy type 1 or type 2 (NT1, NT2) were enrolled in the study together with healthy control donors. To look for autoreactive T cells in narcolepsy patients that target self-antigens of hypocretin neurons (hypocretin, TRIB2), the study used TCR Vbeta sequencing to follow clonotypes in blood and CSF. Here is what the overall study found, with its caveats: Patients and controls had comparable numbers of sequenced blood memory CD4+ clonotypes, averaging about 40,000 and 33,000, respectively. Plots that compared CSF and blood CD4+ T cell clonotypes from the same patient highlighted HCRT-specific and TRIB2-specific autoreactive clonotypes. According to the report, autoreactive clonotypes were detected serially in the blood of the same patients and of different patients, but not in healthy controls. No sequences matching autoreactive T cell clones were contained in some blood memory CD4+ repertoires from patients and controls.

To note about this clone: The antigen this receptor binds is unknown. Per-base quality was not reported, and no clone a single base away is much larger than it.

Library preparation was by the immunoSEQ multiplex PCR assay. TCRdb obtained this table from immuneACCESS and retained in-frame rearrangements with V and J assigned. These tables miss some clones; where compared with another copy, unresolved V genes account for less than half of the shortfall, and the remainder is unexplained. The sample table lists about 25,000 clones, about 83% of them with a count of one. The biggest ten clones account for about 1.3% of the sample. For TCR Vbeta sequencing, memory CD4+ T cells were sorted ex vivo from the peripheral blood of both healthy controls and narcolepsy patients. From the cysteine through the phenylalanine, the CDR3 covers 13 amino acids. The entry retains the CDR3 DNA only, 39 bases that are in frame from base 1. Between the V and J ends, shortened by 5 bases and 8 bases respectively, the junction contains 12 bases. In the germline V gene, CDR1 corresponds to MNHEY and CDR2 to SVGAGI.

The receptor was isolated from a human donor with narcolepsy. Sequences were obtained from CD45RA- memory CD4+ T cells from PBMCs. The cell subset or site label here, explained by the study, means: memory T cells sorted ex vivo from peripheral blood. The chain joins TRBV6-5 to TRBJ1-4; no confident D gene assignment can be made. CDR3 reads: CASSRGRKEKLFF. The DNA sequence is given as TGTGCCAGCAGTCGCGGACGGAAAGAAAAACTGTTTTTT.